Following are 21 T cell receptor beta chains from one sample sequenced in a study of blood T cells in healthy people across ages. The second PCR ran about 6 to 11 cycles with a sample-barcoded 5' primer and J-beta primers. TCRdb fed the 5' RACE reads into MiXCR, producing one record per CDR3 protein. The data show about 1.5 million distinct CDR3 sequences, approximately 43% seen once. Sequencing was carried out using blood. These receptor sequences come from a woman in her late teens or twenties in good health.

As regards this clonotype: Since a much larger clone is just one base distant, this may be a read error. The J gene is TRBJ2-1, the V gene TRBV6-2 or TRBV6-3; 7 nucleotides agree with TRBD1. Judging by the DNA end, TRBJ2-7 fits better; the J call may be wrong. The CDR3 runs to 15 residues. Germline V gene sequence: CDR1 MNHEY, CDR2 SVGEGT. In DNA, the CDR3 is TGTGCCAGCAGCAGTACAGGGGACGGGTACAATGAGCAGTACTTC. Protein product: CASSSTGDGYNEQYF.

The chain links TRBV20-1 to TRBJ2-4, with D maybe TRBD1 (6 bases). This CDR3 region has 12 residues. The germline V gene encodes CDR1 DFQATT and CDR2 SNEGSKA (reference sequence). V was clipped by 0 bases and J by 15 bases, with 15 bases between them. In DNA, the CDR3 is TGCAGTGCTAGAGATGATGGGACATCTCGGTACTTC. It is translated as CSARDDGTSRYF.

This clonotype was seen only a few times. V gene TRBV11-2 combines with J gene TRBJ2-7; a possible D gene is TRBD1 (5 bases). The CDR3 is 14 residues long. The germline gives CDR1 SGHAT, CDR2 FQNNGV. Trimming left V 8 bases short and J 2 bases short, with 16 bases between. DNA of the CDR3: TGTGCCAGCGGCATTGGAACAGGAACCTACGAGCAGTACTTC. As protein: CASGIGTGTYEQYF.

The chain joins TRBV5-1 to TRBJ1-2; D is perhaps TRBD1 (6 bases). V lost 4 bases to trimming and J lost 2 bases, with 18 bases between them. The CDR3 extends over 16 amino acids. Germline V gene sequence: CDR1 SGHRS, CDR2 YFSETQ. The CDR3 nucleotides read TGCGCCAGCAGCGGAGGAAGGGGGACGGAGAACTATGGCTACACCTTC. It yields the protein CASSGGRGTENYGYTF.

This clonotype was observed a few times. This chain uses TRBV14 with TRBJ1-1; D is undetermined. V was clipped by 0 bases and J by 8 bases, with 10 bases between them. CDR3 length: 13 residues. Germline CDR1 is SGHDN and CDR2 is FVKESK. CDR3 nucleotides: TGTGCCAGCAGCCAAGAACTAGGACCCGAAGCTTTCTTT. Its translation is CASSQELGPEAFF.

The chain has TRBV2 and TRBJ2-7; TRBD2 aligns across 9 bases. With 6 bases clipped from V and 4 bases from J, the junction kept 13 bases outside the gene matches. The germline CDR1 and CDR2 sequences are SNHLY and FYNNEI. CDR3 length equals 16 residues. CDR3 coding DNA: TGTGCCAGCAGCCCCCATGGCGGGGGGGCTCGATACGAGCAGTACTTC. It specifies CASSPHGGGARYEQYF. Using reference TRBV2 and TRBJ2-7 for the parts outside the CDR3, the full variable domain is EPEVTQTPSHQVTQMGQEVILRCVPISNHLYFYWYRQILGQKVEFLVSFYNNEISEKSEIFDDQFSVERPDGSNFTLKIRSTKLEDSAMYFCASSPHGGGARYEQYFGPGTRLTVT.

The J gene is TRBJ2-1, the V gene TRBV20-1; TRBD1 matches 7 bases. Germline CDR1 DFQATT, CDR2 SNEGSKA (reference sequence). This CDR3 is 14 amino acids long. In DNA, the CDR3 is TGCAGCGTTCCTGGGACAGTATCCTACAATGAGCAGTTCTTC. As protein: CSVPGTVSYNEQFF.

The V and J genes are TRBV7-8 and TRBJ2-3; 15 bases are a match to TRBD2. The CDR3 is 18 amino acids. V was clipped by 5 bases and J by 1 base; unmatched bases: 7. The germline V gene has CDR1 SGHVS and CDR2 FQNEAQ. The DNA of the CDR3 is TGTGCCAGCAGCGGGCGGACTAGCGGGGGGGCTGGCACAGATACGCAGTATTTT. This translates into CASSGRTSGGAGTDTQYF.

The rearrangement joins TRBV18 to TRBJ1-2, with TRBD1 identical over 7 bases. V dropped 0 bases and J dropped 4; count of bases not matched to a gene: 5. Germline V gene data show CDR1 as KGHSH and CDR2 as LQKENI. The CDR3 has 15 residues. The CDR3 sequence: CASSPPGQIFYGYTF. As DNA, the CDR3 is TGTGCCAGCTCACCACCGGGACAGATCTTCTATGGCTACACCTTC.

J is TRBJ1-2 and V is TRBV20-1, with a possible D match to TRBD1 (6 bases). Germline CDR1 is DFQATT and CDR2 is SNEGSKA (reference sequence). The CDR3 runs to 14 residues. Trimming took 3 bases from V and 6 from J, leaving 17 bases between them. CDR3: CSASSGAQGDGYTF. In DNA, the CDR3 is TGCAGTGCTAGTTCAGGGGCGCAGGGAGATGGCTACACCTTC.

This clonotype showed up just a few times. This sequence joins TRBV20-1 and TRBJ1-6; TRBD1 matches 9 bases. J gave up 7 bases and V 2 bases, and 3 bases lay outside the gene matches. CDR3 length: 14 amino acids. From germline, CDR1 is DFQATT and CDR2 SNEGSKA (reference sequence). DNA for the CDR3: TGCAGTGCTAGATACAGGGGGCAAAATTCACCCCTCCACTTT. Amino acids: CSARYRGQNSPLHF.

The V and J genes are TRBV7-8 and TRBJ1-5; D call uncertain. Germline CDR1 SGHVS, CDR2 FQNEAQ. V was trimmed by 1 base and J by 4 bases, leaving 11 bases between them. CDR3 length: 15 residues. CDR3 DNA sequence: TGTGCCAGCAGCTTAGGGAGGAATGGGAATCAGCCCCAGCATTTT. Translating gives CASSLGRNGNQPQHF.

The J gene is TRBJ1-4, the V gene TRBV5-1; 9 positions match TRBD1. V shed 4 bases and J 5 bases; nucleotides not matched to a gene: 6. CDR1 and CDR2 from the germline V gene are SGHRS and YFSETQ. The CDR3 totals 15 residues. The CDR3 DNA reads TGCGCCAGCAGCCCGGGACAGGGAGTGAATGAAAAACTGTTTTTT. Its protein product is CASSPGQGVNEKLFF.

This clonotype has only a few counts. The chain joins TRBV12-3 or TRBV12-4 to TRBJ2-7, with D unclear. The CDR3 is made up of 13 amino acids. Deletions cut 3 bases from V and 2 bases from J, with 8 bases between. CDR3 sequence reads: CASSFAQPYEQYF. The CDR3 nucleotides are TGTGCCAGCAGTTTCGCCCAGCCCTACGAGCAGTACTTC.

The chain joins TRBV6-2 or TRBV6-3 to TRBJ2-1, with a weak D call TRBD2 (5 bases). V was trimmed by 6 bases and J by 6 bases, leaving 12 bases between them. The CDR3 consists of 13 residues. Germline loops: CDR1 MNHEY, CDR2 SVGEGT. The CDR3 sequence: CASRGTRSNEQFF. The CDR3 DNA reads TGTGCCAGCAGGGGAACTAGAAGCAATGAGCAGTTCTTC.

This CDR3 reads CSALPGSPDTQYF. The DNA of the CDR3 is TGCAGTGCTCTACCCGGAAGCCCAGATACGCAGTATTTT. The genes are TRBV20-1 and TRBJ2-3, with D hard to call. Trimming removed 5 bases at V and 4 bases at J, with 13 bases between. The CDR3 covers 13 residues. Germline-derived CDR1 and CDR2 are DFQATT and SNEGSKA (reference sequence).

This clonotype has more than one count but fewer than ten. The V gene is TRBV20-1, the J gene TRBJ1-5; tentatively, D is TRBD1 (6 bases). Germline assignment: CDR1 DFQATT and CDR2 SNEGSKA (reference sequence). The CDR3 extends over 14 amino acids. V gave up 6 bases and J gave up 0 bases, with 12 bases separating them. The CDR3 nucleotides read TGCAGTGCGAGGGACAATTATAGCAATCAGCCCCAGCATTTT. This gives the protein CSARDNYSNQPQHF.

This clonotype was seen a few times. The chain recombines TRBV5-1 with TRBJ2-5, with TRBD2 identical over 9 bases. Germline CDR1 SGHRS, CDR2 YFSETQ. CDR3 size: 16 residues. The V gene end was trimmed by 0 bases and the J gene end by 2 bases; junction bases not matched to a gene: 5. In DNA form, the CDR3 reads TGCGCCAGCAGCTTGGGGGCTAGCGGGGATCAAGAGACCCAGTACTTC. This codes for CASSLGASGDQETQYF.

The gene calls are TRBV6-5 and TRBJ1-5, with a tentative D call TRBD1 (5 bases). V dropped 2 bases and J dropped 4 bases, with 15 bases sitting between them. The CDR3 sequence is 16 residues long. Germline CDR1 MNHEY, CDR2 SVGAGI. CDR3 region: CASSYSSGGRNQPQHF. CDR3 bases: TGTGCCAGCAGTTACAGCTCCGGGGGTAGAAATCAGCCCCAGCATTTT.

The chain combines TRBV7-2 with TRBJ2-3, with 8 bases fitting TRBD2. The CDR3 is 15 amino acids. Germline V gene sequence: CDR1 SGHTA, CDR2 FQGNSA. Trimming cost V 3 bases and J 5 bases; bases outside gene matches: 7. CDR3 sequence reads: CASSFRGGPGDTQYF. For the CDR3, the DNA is TGTGCCAGCAGCTTCCGCGGGGGGCCGGGAGATACGCAGTATTTT.

The CDR3 region has the DNA TGTGCCACCATATATGCCCGAATTGGACGGGAGCCGGCCCCTGAGCCAGATACGCAGTATTTT. This gives the protein CATIYARIGREPAPEPDTQYF. The V and J genes are TRBV12-3 or TRBV12-4 and TRBJ2-3; the D gene is possibly TRBD2 (6 bases). V lost 10 bases to trimming and J lost 4 bases, with 39 bases between them. The CDR3 has 21 residues.